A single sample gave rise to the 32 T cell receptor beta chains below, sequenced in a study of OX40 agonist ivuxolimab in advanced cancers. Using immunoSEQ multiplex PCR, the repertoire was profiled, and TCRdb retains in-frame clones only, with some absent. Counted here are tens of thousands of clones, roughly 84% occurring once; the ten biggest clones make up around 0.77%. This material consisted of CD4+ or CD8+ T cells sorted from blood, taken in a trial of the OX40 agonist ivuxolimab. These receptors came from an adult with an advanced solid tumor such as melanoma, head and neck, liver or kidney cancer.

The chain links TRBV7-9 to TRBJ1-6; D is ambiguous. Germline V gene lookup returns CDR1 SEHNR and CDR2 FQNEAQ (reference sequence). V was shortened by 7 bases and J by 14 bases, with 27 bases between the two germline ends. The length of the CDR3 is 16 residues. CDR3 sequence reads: CASINAPIGPLATLHF. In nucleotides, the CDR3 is TGTGCCAGCATCAACGCCCCGATAGGGCCTCTGGCCACCCTCCACTTT.

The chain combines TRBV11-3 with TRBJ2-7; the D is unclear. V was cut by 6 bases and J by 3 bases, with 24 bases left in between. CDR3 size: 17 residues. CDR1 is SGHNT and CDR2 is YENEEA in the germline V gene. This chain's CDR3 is CASSYSRVFGPFYEQYF. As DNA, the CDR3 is TGTGCCAGCAGTTATTCTCGGGTTTTTGGACCCTTCTACGAGCAGTACTTC. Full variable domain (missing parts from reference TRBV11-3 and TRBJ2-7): EAGVVQSPRYKIIEKKQPVAFWCNPISGHNTLYWYLQNLGQGPELLIRYENEEAVDDSQLPKDRFSAERLKGVDSTLKIQPAELGDSAVYLCASSYSRVFGPFYEQYFGPGTRLTVT.

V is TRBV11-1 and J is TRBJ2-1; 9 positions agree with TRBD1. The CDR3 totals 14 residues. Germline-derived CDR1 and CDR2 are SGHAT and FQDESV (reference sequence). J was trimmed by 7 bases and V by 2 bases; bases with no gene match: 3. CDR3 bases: TGTGCCAGCAGCTTAACAGGGGGCGCGAATGAGCAGTTCTTC. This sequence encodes CASSLTGGANEQFF.

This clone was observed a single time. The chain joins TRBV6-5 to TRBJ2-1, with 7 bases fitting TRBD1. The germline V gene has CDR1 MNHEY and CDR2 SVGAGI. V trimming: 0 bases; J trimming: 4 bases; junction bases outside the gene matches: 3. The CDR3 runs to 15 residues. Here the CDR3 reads CASSYSGGVYNEQFF. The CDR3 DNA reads TGTGCCAGCAGTTACTCAGGGGGCGTTTACAATGAGCAGTTCTTC.

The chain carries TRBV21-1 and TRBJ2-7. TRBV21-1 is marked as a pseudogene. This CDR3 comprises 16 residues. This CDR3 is CASRIKRAGERCEQYF. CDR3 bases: TGTGCCAGCAGGATTAAGCGGGCAGGGGAAAGGTGCGAGCAGTACTTC.

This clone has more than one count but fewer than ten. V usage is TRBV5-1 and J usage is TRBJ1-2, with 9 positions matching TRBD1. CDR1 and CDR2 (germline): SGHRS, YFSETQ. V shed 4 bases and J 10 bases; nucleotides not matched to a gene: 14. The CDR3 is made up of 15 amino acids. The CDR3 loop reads CASSQPPGQGFDYTF. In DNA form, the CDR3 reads TGCGCCAGCAGCCAACCTCCGGGACAGGGTTTCGACTACACCTTC. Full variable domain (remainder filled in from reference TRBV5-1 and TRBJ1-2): KAGVTQTPRYLIKTRGQQVTLSCSPISGHRSVSWYQQTPGQGLQFLFEYFSETQRNKGNFPGRFSGRQFSNSRSEMNVSTLELGDSALYLCASSQPPGQGFDYTFGSGTRLTVV.

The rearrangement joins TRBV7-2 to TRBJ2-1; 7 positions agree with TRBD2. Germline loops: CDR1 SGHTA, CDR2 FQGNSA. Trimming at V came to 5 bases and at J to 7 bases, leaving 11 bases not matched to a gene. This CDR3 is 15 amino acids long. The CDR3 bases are TGTGCCAGCAGCCTCTTCGCGGGAGCCCGGAATGAGCAGTTCTTC. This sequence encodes CASSLFAGARNEQFF.

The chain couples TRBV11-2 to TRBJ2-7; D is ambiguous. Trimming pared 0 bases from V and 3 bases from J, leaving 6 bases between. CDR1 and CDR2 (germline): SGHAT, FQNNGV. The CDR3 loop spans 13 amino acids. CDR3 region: CASSLDRDYEQYF. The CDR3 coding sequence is TGTGCCAGCAGCTTAGATCGTGACTACGAGCAGTACTTC.

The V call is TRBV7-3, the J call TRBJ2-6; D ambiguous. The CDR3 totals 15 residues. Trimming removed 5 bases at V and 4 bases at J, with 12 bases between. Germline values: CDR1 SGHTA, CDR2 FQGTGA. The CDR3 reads CASSPSQSGANVLTF. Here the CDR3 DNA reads TGTGCCAGCAGCCCATCCCAGTCGGGGGCCAACGTCCTGACTTTC. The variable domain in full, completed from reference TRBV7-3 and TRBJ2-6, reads GAGVSQTPSNKVTEKGKYVELRCDPISGHTALYWYRQSLGQGPEFLIYFQGTGAADDSGLPNDRFFAVRPEGSVSTLKIQRTERGDSAVYLCASSPSQSGANVLTFGAGSRLTVL.

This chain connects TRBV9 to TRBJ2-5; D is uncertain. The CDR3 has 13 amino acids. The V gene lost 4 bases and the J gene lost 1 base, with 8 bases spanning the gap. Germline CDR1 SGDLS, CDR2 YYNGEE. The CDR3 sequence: CASSRVPQETQYF. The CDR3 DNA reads TGTGCCAGCAGCAGGGTCCCCCAAGAGACCCAGTACTTC.

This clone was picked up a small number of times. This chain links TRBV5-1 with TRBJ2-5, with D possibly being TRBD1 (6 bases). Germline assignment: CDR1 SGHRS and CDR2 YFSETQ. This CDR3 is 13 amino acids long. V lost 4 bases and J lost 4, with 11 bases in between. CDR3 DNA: TGCGCCAGCAGCGTAACAGGGTTAGAGACCCAGTACTTC. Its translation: CASSVTGLETQYF.

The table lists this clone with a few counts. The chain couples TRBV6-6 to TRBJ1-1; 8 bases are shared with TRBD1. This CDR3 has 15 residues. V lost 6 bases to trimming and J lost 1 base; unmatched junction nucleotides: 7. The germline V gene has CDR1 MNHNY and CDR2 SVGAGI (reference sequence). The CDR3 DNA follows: TGTGCCAGCAGCCCAGGACAGGGCGGGAACACTGAAGCTTTCTTT. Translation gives CASSPGQGGNTEAFF.

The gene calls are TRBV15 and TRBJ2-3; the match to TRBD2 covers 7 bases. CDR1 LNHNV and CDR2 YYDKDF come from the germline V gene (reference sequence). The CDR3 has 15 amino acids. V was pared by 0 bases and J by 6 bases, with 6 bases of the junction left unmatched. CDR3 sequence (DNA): TGTGCCACCAGCAGAGATAGGAGCGGGGTGGATACGCAGTATTTT. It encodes CATSRDRSGVDTQYF.

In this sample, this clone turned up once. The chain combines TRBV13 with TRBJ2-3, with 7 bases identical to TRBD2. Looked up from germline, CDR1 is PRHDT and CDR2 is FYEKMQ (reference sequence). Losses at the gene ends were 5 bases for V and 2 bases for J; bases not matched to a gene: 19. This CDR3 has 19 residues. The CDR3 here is CASSRKPPFGGIFTDTQYF. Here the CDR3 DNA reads TGTGCCAGCAGCCGAAAGCCCCCTTTCGGGGGGATCTTCACAGATACGCAGTATTTT.

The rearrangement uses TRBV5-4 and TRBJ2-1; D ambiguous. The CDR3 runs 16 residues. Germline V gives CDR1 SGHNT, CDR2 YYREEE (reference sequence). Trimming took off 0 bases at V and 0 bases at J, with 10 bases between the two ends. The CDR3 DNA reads TGTGCCAGCAGCTTGGGCCTGCGGAGCTCCTACAATGAGCAGTTCTTC. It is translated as CASSLGLRSSYNEQFF.

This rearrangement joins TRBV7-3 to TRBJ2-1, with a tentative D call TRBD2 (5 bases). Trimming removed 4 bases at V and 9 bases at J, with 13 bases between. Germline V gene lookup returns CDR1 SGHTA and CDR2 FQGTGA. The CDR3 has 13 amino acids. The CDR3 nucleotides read TGTGCCAGCAGCTCCACTCCGGGATCTGAGCAGTTCTTC. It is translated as CASSSTPGSEQFF. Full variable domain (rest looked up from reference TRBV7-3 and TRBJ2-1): GAGVSQTPSNKVTEKGKYVELRCDPISGHTALYWYRQSLGQGPEFLIYFQGTGAADDSGLPNDRFFAVRPEGSVSTLKIQRTERGDSAVYLCASSSTPGSEQFFGPGTRLTVL.

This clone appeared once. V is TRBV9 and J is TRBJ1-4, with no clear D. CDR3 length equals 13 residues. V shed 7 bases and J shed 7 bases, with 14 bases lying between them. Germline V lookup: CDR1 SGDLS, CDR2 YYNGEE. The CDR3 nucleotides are TGTGCCAGCTCCAAGAGCGGTAGTGAAAAACTGTTTTTT. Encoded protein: CASSKSGSEKLFF.

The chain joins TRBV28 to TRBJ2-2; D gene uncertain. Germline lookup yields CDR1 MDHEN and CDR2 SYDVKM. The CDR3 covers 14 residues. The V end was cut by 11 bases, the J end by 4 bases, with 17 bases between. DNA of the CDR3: TGTGCCTTGGGCGGCCTCAGGTCCACCGGGGAGCTGTTTTTT. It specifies CALGGLRSTGELFF. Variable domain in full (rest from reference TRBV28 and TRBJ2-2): DVKVTQSSRYLVKRTGEKVFLECVQDMDHENMFWYRQDPGLGLRLIYFSYDVKMKEKGDIPEGYSVSREKKERFSLILESASTNQTSMYLCALGGLRSTGELFFGEGSRLTVL.

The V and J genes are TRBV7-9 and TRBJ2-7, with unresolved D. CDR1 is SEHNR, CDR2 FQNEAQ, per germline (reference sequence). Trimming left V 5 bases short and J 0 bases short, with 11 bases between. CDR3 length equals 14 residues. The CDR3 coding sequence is TGTGCCAGCAGCGCAATGGCAGCCTCCTACGAGCAGTACTTC. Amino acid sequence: CASSAMAASYEQYF.

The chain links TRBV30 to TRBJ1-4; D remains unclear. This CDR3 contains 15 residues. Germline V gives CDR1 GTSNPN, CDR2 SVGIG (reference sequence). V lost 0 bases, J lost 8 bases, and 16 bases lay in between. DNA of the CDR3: TGTGCCTGGAGTGTATGGTCGGCCGGGAAGGAAAAACTGTTTTTT. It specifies CAWSVWSAGKEKLFF.

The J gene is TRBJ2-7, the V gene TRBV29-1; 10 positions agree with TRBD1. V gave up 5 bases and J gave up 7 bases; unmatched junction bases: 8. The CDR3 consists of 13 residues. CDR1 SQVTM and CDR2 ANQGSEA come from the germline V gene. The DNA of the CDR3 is TGCAGCGTTAGAGGACAGGGGGAGGGAGAGCAGTACTTC. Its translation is CSVRGQGEGEQYF.

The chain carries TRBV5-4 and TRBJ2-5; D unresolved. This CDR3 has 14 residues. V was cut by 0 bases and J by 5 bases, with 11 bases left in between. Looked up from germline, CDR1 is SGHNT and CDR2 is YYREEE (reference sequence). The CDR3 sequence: CASSLDFAGETQYF. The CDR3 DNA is TGTGCCAGCAGCTTGGACTTCGCAGGCGAGACCCAGTACTTC.

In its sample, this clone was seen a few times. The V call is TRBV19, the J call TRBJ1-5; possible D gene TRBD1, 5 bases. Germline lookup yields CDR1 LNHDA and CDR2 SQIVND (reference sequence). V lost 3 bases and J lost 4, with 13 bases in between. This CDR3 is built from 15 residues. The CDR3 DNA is TGTGCCAGTAGTATTTCCGGAAGGGGTAATCAGCCCCAGCATTTT. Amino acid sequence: CASSISGRGNQPQHF.

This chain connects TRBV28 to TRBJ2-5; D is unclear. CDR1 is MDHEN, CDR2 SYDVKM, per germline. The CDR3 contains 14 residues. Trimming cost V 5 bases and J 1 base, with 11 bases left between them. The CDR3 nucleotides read TGTGCCAGCAGTACTCGTAGGCTCCAAGAGACCCAGTACTTC. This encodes CASSTRRLQETQYF.

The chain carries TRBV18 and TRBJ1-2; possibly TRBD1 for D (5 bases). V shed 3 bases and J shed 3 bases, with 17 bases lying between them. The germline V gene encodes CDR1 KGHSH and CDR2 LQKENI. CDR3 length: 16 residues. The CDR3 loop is CASSPGTDPRDYGYTF. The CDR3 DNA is TGTGCCAGCTCACCCGGGACGGATCCTAGGGACTATGGCTACACCTTC.

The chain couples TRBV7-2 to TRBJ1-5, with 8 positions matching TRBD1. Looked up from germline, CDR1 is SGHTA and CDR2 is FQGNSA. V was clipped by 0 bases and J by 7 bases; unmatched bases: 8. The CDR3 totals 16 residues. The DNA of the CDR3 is TGTGCCAGCAGCTTAGCTTGGGGGGGGACAGGCCAGCCCCAGCATTTT. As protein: CASSLAWGGTGQPQHF.

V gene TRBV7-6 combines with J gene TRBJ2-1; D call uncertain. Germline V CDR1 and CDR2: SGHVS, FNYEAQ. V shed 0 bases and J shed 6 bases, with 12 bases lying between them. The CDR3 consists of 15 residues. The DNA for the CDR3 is TGTGCCAGCAGCTTAGCCGGAGAAGGGTTCAATGAGCAGTTCTTC. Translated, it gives CASSLAGEGFNEQFF.

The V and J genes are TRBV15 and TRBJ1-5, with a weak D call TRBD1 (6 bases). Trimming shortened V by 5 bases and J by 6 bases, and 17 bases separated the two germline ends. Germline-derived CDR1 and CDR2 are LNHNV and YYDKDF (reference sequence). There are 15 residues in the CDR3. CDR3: CATSLGGGEAQPQHF. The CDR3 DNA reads TGTGCCACCAGCCTCGGAGGGGGGGAGGCTCAGCCCCAGCATTTT.

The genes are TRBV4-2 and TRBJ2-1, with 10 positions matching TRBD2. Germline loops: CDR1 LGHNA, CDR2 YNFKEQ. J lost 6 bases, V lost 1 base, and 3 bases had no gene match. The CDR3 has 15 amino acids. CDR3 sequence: CASSQGAGGINEQFF. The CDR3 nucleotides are TGTGCCAGCAGCCAAGGAGCGGGGGGGATCAATGAGCAGTTCTTC.

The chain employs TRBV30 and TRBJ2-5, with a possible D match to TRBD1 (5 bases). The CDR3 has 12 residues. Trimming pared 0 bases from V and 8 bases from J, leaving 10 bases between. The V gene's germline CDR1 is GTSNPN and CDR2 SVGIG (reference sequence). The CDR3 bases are TGTGCCTGGAGTGTACACAGGCTTACCCAGTACTTC. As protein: CAWSVHRLTQYF. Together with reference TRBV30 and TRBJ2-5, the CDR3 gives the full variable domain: SQTIHQWPATLVQPVGSPLSLECTVEGTSNPNLYWYRQAAGRGLQLLFYSVGIGQISSEVPQNLSASRPQDRQFILSSKKLLLSDSGFYLCAWSVHRLTQYFGPGTRLLVL.

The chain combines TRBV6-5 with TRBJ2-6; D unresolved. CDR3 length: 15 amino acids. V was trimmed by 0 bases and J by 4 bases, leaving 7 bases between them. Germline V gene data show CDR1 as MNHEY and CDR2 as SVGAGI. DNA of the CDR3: TGTGCCAGCAGTTACTCGATTGGGGGGGCCAACGTCCTGACTTTC. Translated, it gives CASSYSIGGANVLTF.

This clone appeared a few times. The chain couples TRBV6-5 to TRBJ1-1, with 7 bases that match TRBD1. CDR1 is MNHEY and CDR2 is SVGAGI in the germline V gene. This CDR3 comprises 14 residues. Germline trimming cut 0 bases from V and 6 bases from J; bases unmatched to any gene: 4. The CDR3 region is CASSYSGGQAEAFF. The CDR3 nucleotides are TGTGCCAGCAGTTACTCCGGCGGACAGGCTGAAGCTTTCTTT.